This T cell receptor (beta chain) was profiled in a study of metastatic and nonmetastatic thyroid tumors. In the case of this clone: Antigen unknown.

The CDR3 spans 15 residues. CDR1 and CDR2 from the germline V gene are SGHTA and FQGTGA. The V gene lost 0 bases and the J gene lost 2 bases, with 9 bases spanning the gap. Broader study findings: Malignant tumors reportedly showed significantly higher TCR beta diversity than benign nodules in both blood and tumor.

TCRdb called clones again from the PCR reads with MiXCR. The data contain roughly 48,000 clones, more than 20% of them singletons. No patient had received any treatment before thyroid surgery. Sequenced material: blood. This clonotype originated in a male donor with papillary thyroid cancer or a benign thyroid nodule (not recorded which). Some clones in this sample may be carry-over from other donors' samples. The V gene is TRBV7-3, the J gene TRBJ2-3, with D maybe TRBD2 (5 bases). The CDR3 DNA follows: TGTGCCAGCAGCTTAACCGGGATCCCCACAGATACGCAGTATTTT. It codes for CASSLTGIPTDTQYF.